This T cell receptor beta chain comes out of a study of low-dose radiotherapy and immunotherapy resistance in tumors. Study-wide background: Treatment of Cohort 2 consisted of 1 Gy per fraction every two weeks, amounting to 13 Gy over 26 weeks.

Time point: after trial treatment. Treatment indicated: LDRT plus nivolumab, ipilimumab, low-dose cyclophosphamide and aspirin (RACIN trial). Donors were given nivolumab, ipilimumab, aspirin, low-dose cyclophosphamide and low-dose radiotherapy. Patients deemed eligible presented with advanced solid tumors lacking tumor-infiltrating lymphocytes. Priming of first-strand cDNA relied on TRAV- and TRBV-specific primers (covering alpha and beta chains). TCR amplification involved around 22 PCR cycles with a constant-region primer and V-primer adapter. TCRdb reanalysed the reads using MiXCR and keeps one entry per CDR3 protein. The sample has tens of thousands of distinct CDR3 sequences, 20% to 25% seen once. This clonotype showed up just a few times. The source is a female donor with ovarian cancer. The starting material was PBMCs, obtained after low-dose radiotherapy plus immunotherapy.

CDR3 nucleotide sequence: TGCGCCAGCAGCTCGCTGAGCCTTAATGAAAAACTGTTTTTT. Its translation: CASSSLSLNEKLFF. J is TRBJ1-4 and V is TRBV5-1, with D unclear. Germline V gene data show CDR1 as SGHRS and CDR2 as YFSETQ. The CDR3 loop spans 14 amino acids. V was clipped by 3 bases and J by 4 bases, with 10 bases between them.